This T cell receptor beta chain was captured by sequencing in a study of shared clonotypes between healthy human individuals (TCRdb year 2020). With regard to the full study: The cohort included a few men and a couple of women between 18 and 49 years of age. For each donor, CD4 naive and CD4 memory were each run on three plates, CD8 naive on two plates, and CD8 memory on one plate. To estimate repertoire size and how much clonotypes are shared between individuals, the study performed deep sequencing of blood TCR repertoires from a handful of healthy adults. Different laboratories and diverse techniques were used to prepare libraries and sequence TCR repertoires, to increase sequencing depth and limit assay-specific biases. Between about 0.8 and 9.5 billion PBMCs per donor were obtained by leukapheresis.

The donors were healthy, HIV-negative adults who had no recently reported acute infections or vaccinations. Only Caucasian adults living in Nashville, Tennessee, USA were represented among the donors. CD4+ T cells were enriched by magnetic negative selection; naive cells were then positively selected on CD45RA, and the negative fraction formed the memory subset. After blood collection by leukapheresis, PBMCs were isolated using Ficoll-Histopaque density gradient centrifugation and then cryopreserved in the vapor phase of liquid nitrogen. Purity and quantity of every magnetically sorted T cell population were checked by analytical flow cytometry. Each sorted fraction had its genomic DNA isolated and then quantified by UV absorbance on a Nanodrop 2000c. Using the deep immunoSEQ assay, multiplex PCR amplified TCR CDR3 regions from genomic DNA. For each cell subset, the extracted genomic DNA was distributed evenly across all wells of several immunoSEQ 96-well plates, and each plate served as one replicate. For sorted subsets, each replicate PCR was loaded with about 0.2 ug genomic DNA, equivalent to 30,000 or so T cell genomes. The purified libraries were quantified using a Qubit 3.0 fluorometer, sized with a Bioanalyzer 2100, and then quantified again using the KAPA Library Quantification kit. Each immunoSEQ 96-well plate was sequenced on its own single-read 150-cycle Illumina NextSeq 550 flow cell. The paper's data handling went like this. The immunoSEQ output contained only junctional sequences without quality scores, so filtering could not match that applied to full-length reads. Sequences were annotated with PyIR, a Python wrapper for IgBLAST v1.9, and V/J genes and CDR3 were assigned using IMGT germline references. Reads were removed for weak V/J assignments (E-value above 1e-6), missing CDR3, stop codons, out-of-frame junctions, or ambiguous translated residues. V3J clonotypes were defined as sequences sharing an identical inferred V gene, J gene, and CDR3 amino acid sequence. Percentage overlap between repertoires was calculated by dividing the number of shared unique clonotypes by the size of the smaller repertoire. Richness of each repertoire was evaluated using RTK rarefaction, the Chao1 estimator, and Recon v2.1 estimates of unobserved clonotypes. For all TCRbeta clonotypes obtained by the gDNA method from a few donors, generation probabilities were computed with OLGA. TCRdb took this table from immuneACCESS and kept in-frame rearrangements with V and J called. Such tables lack part of the clones; where checked against another copy, unresolved V genes explain under half of the gap, and the rest is unexplained. V and J calls and clone size are those listed in that table; D and trimming were worked out from the DNA. In all, the sample holds hundreds of thousands of clones, and around 97% of those were seen once. The ten largest make up 0.055% to 0.07% of the sample.

Comment on this clone: The antigen this receptor binds is unknown. No much larger clonotype is one base removed from it; base qualities were not supplied. This sample includes further DNA sequences coding for the same CDR3.

On the study overall, not on this receptor specifically: Incomplete sequencing was indicated by rarefaction of sorted-subset datasets, despite the large sequencing depth. Pairwise subsampling indicated that sequencing depth was expected to affect the degree of clonotype sharing among donors. Because the study included a small number of donors, the genetic and exposure-history diversity represented was limited. Across four donors, roughly 5.4% of naive CD4, around 3.5% of naive CD8, under 2.5% of memory CD4, and under 0.45% of memory CD8 clonotypes were shared. Larger estimated clonotype richness was generally found for naive subsets than for memory subsets. Clonotypes shared by all four sorted-subset donors showed higher generation probabilities than non-shared clonotypes. Sampling was limited to blood, and TCR repertoires in tissue likely differ from TCR repertoires in blood.

As encoded in the germline V gene, CDR1 is MDHEN while CDR2 is SYDVKM. The CDR3 goes from the cysteine to the phenylalanine over 13 residues. The entry retains the CDR3 DNA only, 39 bases that are in frame from base 1. Trimming at the junction amounts to 3 bases on V and 5 bases on J, and the germline ends lie 10 bases apart. The V and J segments used are TRBV28 and TRBJ1-2; the D gene remains uncertain. The sample consisted of naive CD4+ T cells sorted from blood. The cell subset or site label here, explained by the study, means: CD45RA+ positively selected. The TCR comes from a young woman in good health. In nucleotide form, the sequence is TGTGCCAGCAGTTTCTCCGGGGATTATGGCTACACCTTC. Translated, it reads CASSFSGDYGYTF.